This T cell receptor (beta chain) emerged from a study of blood T cell repertoires in COVID-19. Looking at the study overall: Sources were T cells, B-cell-depleted T cells, or PBMCs; the material itself was cDNA or gDNA.

Assay used: immunoSEQ multiplex PCR; TCRdb lists only in-frame clones, some missing. Of about 200,000 clones listed, roughly four fifths are singletons. What was sequenced was PBMCs or T cells enriched from blood (not recorded which). This clonotype was obtained from a woman aged 45-60 years who had been exposed to COVID-19.

CDR3 DNA: TGTGCCAGCAGCCCGACTAGCGGGGGGGAGACCCAGTACTTC. Its protein product is CASSPTSGGETQYF. The rearrangement links TRBV11-3 to TRBJ2-5; TRBD2 matches 13 bases. Germline CDR1 reads SGHNT; CDR2 reads YENEEA. Trimming took 5 bases from V and 5 from J; bases not matched to a gene: 2. This CDR3 spans 14 amino acids.